The rows below give T cell receptor beta chains drawn from one sample of a study of early T cells in non-severe SARS-CoV-2 infection. Via MiXCR, TCRdb re-called the 5' RACE reads, giving one row per CDR3 protein. The sample consists of under 85,000 distinct CDR3 sequences, around 13% of them appearing once. The material sequenced was whole blood, taken at baseline. These TCRs come from an adult who was a healthcare worker with PCR-confirmed SARS-CoV-2 infection or an uninfected control (not recorded which). CDR3s include the opening cysteine and the closing phenylalanine or tryptophan. A D gene is named only where the DNA matches it firmly. Size tells how often a clone was seen (once, few, many) or the class of an expanded clone, and some rows leave it out.

v_call	cdr3_length	d_call	clone_size	j_call	cdr3_aa	cdr3_nt
TRBV7-9	13	-	once	TRBJ2-7	CASSLDGWNEQYF	TGTGCCAGCAGCTTGGACGGGTGGAACGAGCAGTACTTC
TRBV18	15	TRBD1	few	TRBJ1-1	CASSPVPGQGPEAFF	TGTGCCAGCTCACCTGTACCGGGACAGGGGCCTGAAGCTTTCTTT
TRBV7-6	15	-	-	TRBJ2-1	CASSFESAPYNEQFF	TGTGCCAGCAGCTTCGAAAGCGCCCCCTACAATGAGCAGTTCTTC
TRBV27	12	TRBD1	-	TRBJ2-1	CASSLRQGEQFF	TGTGCCAGCAGTCTGAGACAGGGTGAGCAGTTCTTC
TRBV11-2	14	-	-	TRBJ1-1	CASSFTGSGTEAFF	TGTGCCAGCAGCTTTACAGGTTCGGGCACTGAAGCTTTCTTT
TRBV6-5	15	-	few	TRBJ2-5	CASSYEGAGRQTQYF	TGTGCCAGCAGTTACGAGGGGGCGGGAAGGCAGACCCAGTACTTC
TRBV7-7	16	-	few	TRBJ2-1	CASSLGLGGSYNEQFF	TGTGCCAGCAGCTTAGGGCTTGGGGGATCCTACAATGAGCAGTTCTTC
TRBV7-3	15	-	-	TRBJ2-7	CASSLWASHVYEQYF	TGTGCCAGCAGCTTGTGGGCTAGCCACGTCTACGAGCAGTACTTC
TRBV27	12	-	few	TRBJ1-5	CASSFRNQPQHF	TGTGCCAGCAGTTTTCGGAATCAGCCCCAGCATTTT
TRBV20-1	15	-	-	TRBJ2-5	CSARDIQRVQETQYF	TGCAGTGCTAGAGATATCCAGCGGGTACAAGAGACCCAGTACTTC
TRBV7-6	13	-	-	TRBJ2-2	CASSYRVTGELFF	TGTGCCAGCAGCTACAGGGTCACCGGGGAGCTGTTTTTT